This T cell receptor (beta chain) was sequenced for a study of T-cell memory formation after mild COVID-19. Study-level background: Largely, the TCR clusters proved donor specific.

Researchers used 5'RACE with constant-segment primers to make TCR alpha and TCR beta cDNA libraries that carry sample barcodes and UMIs. Each CDR3 protein gets one entry after TCRdb re-called the 5' RACE reads with MiXCR. Of about 270,000 distinct CDR3 sequences detected, over 15% appear once; the ten largest clones hold 22%. This CDR3 has 17 residues. CDR1 is MNHEY, CDR2 SMNVEV, per germline (reference sequence). V trimming: 5 bases; J trimming: 1 base; junction bases outside the gene matches: 12. A word on this clonotype: What it binds is unknown.

Whole-study results and caveats: Among clones peaking at day 37 in the second wave, SARS-CoV-2 specificity remained unconfirmed. Memory sampled before infection contained some responding clones, suggesting cross-reactive memory joined.

The receptor comes from a man younger than 35 who had mild COVID-19 (a few samples of this study predate the infection). Cell type and time point are not known. The material sequenced was PBMCs or a T cell subset sorted from them (not recorded which). This chain links TRBV27 with TRBJ2-3; 7 nucleotides match TRBD2. CDR3 coding DNA: TGTGCCAGCAGTCCACTAAGGAGCGGGGTGGGCACAGATACGCAGTATTTT. It translates to CASSPLRSGVGTDTQYF.